The 18 T cell receptor beta chains below come from one sample, sequenced in a study of blood T cell repertoires in COVID-19. Sequencing was performed with immunoSEQ multiplex PCR; in TCRdb, only in-frame clones are kept and a portion is missing. The sample lists 75,000 to 100,000 clones, around nine tenths seen once, with about 5.3% in the top ten. The sequenced material came from peripheral blood. Source of these receptors: a man aged 60-69 years with acute or convalescent COVID-19.

The chain carries TRBV11-2 and TRBJ1-1; no reliable D call. Germline V gene lookup returns CDR1 SGHAT and CDR2 FQNNGV. This CDR3 region has 14 residues. With 4 bases removed from V and 1 base from J, the gap between germline ends came to 10 bases. CDR3 sequence: CASSSQFENTEAFF. CDR3 DNA: TGTGCCAGCAGCTCACAATTCGAGAACACTGAAGCTTTCTTT.

The V gene is TRBV29-1, the J gene TRBJ2-7; 7 bases map to TRBD2. CDR3 length: 13 residues. Germline-derived CDR1 and CDR2 are SQVTM and ANQGSEA. V trimming: 4 bases; J trimming: 2 bases; junction bases outside the gene matches: 5. The CDR3 DNA reads TGCAGCGTTGTCGGCGGGAGTGCCTACGAGCAGTACTTC. Residues: CSVVGGSAYEQYF.

The chain uses TRBV11-2 and TRBJ1-6, with TRBD1 matching over 7 bases. The CDR3 covers 15 residues. V shed 0 bases and J 9 bases; nucleotides not matched to a gene: 5. Germline CDR1 is SGHAT and CDR2 is FQNNGV. As DNA, the CDR3 is TGTGCCAGCAGCTTAGACGGACAGGCGCTTTCACCCCTCCACTTT. Translating gives CASSLDGQALSPLHF.

J is TRBJ1-2 and V is TRBV2; D call uncertain. The V gene lost 3 bases and the J gene lost 2 bases, with 10 bases spanning the gap. The CDR3 has 14 amino acids. Germline lookup yields CDR1 SNHLY and CDR2 FYNNEI. DNA for the CDR3: TGTGCCAGCAGTGATGACATAGGAAACTATGGCTACACCTTC. This gives the protein CASSDDIGNYGYTF.

This chain links TRBV25-1 with TRBJ1-1; weak D call: TRBD1 (6 bases). This CDR3 spans 14 amino acids. Trimming pared 1 base from V and 5 bases from J, leaving 11 bases between. Looked up from germline, CDR1 is MGHDK and CDR2 is SYGVNS. As DNA, the CDR3 is TGTGCCAGCAGTGAATCACAGGGAAGGACTGAAGCTTTCTTT. Protein product: CASSESQGRTEAFF.

The gene calls are TRBV10-3 and TRBJ2-7; 8 bases align to TRBD1. This CDR3 has 14 residues. The V and J ends lost 6 bases and 5 bases, in that order; junction bases with no gene match: 9. CDR1 is ENHRY, CDR2 SYGVKD, per germline. The CDR3 DNA sequence: TGTGCCATCAGGTCCCCCGGACAGGGCGACGAGCAGTACTTC. It translates to CAIRSPGQGDEQYF.

This clone was seen a single time. In the same sample, other DNA sequences code for this CDR3. V gene TRBV19 combines with J gene TRBJ1-2; D is unresolved. Trimming cost V 2 bases and J 5 bases, with 6 bases left between them. CDR3 length: 12 amino acids. CDR1 is LNHDA and CDR2 is SQIVND in the germline V gene (reference sequence). CDR3 DNA sequence: TGTGCCAGTAGTATACCAGGATATGGCTACACCTTC. Translation: CASSIPGYGYTF.

The chain combines TRBV4-3 with TRBJ2-7, with 9 bases lining up with TRBD1. This CDR3 comprises 17 residues. The ends lost 4 bases at V and 5 bases at J; junction bases unmatched: 15. Germline CDR1 is LGHNA and CDR2 is YSLEER. The CDR3 nucleotides are TGCGCCAGCAGCCCCCGCGGGGCCACAGGGGGCGGCGACGAGCAGTACTTC. Translation gives CASSPRGATGGGDEQYF.

In DNA form, the CDR3 reads TGTGCCATCGGGGACAGGGGGCAATATGGCTACACCTTC. It yields the protein CAIGDRGQYGYTF. The chain has TRBV10-3 and TRBJ1-2; 12 positions agree with TRBD1. Germline V gene sequence: CDR1 ENHRY, CDR2 SYGVKD. This CDR3 spans 13 amino acids. V lost 8 bases to trimming and J lost 5 bases; unmatched junction nucleotides: 3.

V usage is TRBV18 and J usage is TRBJ2-1; the match to TRBD2 covers 10 bases. Germline CDR1 reads KGHSH; CDR2 reads LQKENI. V was clipped by 5 bases and J by 7 bases; unmatched bases: 2. CDR3 length: 13 residues. Here the CDR3 DNA reads TGTGCCAGCTCAGCAGCGGGGGGGAATGAGCAGTTCTTC. It codes for CASSAAGGNEQFF.

This chain links TRBV27 with TRBJ2-6, with 7 bases that match TRBD1. Germline V gene data show CDR1 as MNHEY and CDR2 as SMNVEV (reference sequence). Trimming cost V 3 bases and J 2 bases; bases outside gene matches: 4. The CDR3 runs 16 residues. The CDR3 region has the DNA TGTGCCAGCAGTTTGACAGGGCTGGCTGGGGCCAACGTCCTGACTTTC. The encoded protein is CASSLTGLAGANVLTF.

The J gene is TRBJ1-2, the V gene TRBV12-3 or TRBV12-4; D unresolved. Deletions cut 0 bases from V and 5 bases from J, with 7 bases between. The CDR3 covers 13 residues. The CDR3 sequence: CASSLAGGYGYTF. The CDR3 coding sequence is TGTGCCAGCAGTTTAGCAGGAGGTTATGGCTACACCTTC.

The chain uses TRBV12-3 or TRBV12-4 and TRBJ2-4; 8 bases align to TRBD1. V lost 7 bases to trimming and J lost 8 bases; unmatched junction nucleotides: 7. This CDR3 region has 13 residues. The CDR3 sequence: CASKQGAKDIQYF. The CDR3 DNA is TGTGCCAGCAAGCAGGGGGCTAAGGACATTCAGTACTTC.

The chain combines TRBV2 with TRBJ1-1; D unresolved. CDR1 SNHLY and CDR2 FYNNEI come from the germline V gene. The CDR3 sequence is 12 residues long. Trimming took off 11 bases at V and 4 bases at J, with 14 bases between the two ends. CDR3 in DNA: TGTGCCGGGCGGGTATTATCCACTGAAGCTTTCTTT. Translating gives CAGRVLSTEAFF. The whole variable domain, filled in from reference TRBV2 and TRBJ1-1, reads EPEVTQTPSHQVTQMGQEVILRCVPISNHLYFYWYRQILGQKVEFLVSFYNNEISEKSEIFDDQFSVERPDGSNFTLKIRSTKLEDSAMYFCAGRVLSTEAFFGQGTRLTVV.

DNA of the CDR3: TGTGCCAGCAGCCCGAGGACAGCAACTAATGAAAAACTGTTTTTT. As protein: CASSPRTATNEKLFF. The V gene is TRBV3-1 (or the pseudogene TRBV3-2), the J gene TRBJ1-4, with D tentatively TRBD1 (6 bases). Germline assignment: CDR1 LGHDT and CDR2 YNNKEL (reference sequence). The CDR3 runs to 15 residues. V lost 4 bases, J lost 0 bases, and 9 bases lay in between.

J is TRBJ1-2 and V is TRBV6-5; 10 bases are a match to TRBD1. CDR1 is MNHEY, CDR2 SVGAGI, per germline. The V segment lost 2 bases and the J segment 7 bases; nucleotides outside the gene matches: 1. The CDR3 runs 13 residues. CDR3: CASSYGTGVGYTF. CDR3 nucleotide sequence: TGTGCCAGCAGTTACGGGACAGGGGTTGGCTACACCTTC.

The CDR3 coding sequence is TGTGCCAGCAGAACACTAGCGGGGGGAAACACCGGGGAGCTGTTTTTT. As protein: CASRTLAGGNTGELFF. The rearrangement links TRBV28 to TRBJ2-2; 12 bases are a match to TRBD2. This CDR3 has 16 residues. Germline trimming cut 6 bases from V and 2 bases from J; bases unmatched to any gene: 4. The germline V gene encodes CDR1 MDHEN and CDR2 SYDVKM.

The chain combines TRBV2 with TRBJ2-1; 7 bases match TRBD1. After removal of 4 bases from V and 5 bases from J, the junction contained 8 bases not matched to a gene. Germline V gene lookup returns CDR1 SNHLY and CDR2 FYNNEI. CDR3 length: 15 amino acids. CDR3 amino acids: CASSVDRVEHNEQFF. The CDR3 DNA follows: TGTGCCAGCAGTGTCGACAGGGTGGAGCACAATGAGCAGTTCTTC.